These 20 T cell receptor beta chains were all obtained from the same sample, sequenced in a study of T cells in Graves' hyperthyroidism and ophthalmopathy. Amplified TCR beta CDR3 regions came from RNA transcripts. HTBI primers drove first-round RT-PCR of the TCR CDR3. TCRdb re-derived calls from the multiplex PCR reads in MiXCR, one entry per CDR3 protein. The data show 640,000 or so distinct CDR3 sequences, around 15% seen once. Sequenced sample: blood. Receptors originate from a woman in her 40s with Graves' ophthalmopathy.

The V call is TRBV5-1, the J call TRBJ2-5, with 13 bases aligning to TRBD2. Germline V gives CDR1 SGHRS, CDR2 YFSETQ. This CDR3 has 18 residues. The ends lost 3 bases at V and 5 bases at J; junction bases unmatched: 13. Written as DNA, the CDR3 is TGCGCCAGCAGCTACGGACTAGCGGGAGCTTCTCCACAGGAGACCCAGTACTTC. Its translation is CASSYGLAGASPQETQYF. Complete variable domain (other parts from reference TRBV5-1 and TRBJ2-5): KAGVTQTPRYLIKTRGQQVTLSCSPISGHRSVSWYQQTPGQGLQFLFEYFSETQRNKGNFPGRFSGRQFSNSRSEMNVSTLELGDSALYLCASSYGLAGASPQETQYFGPGTRLLVL.

This clonotype has a count of ten or more. The chain employs TRBV19 and TRBJ1-2; maybe TRBD1 (6 bases). The CDR3 runs to 13 residues. Trimming took off 3 bases at V and 6 bases at J, with 11 bases between the two ends. The germline CDR1 and CDR2 sequences are LNHDA and SQIVND (reference sequence). The CDR3 coding sequence is TGTGCCAGTAGTATTACGGCAGGGGATGGCTACACCTTC. It yields the protein CASSITAGDGYTF.

In this sample, this clonotype turned up many times. The chain carries TRBV12-3 or TRBV12-4 and TRBJ1-5; 7 bases line up with TRBD1. Germline trimming cut 3 bases from V and 9 bases from J; bases unmatched to any gene: 8. The CDR3 sequence is 14 residues long. The CDR3 reads CASSFGDRDLPQHF. The CDR3 region has the DNA TGTGCCAGCAGTTTCGGGGACAGAGATTTGCCCCAGCATTTT.

This chain uses TRBV6-1 with TRBJ2-7; the D call may be TRBD1 or TRBD2 (6 bases each). The CDR3 loop spans 16 amino acids. V gave up 1 base and J gave up 6 bases, with 19 bases separating them. Germline values: CDR1 MNHNS, CDR2 SASEGT. DNA for the CDR3: TGTGCCAGCAGTGAAGTAGGCGGGACAACCGTGGGCGAGCAGTACTTC. Translated: CASSEVGGTTVGEQYF.

This clonotype was seen repeatedly, ten times or more. The chain is built from TRBV7-8 and TRBJ2-7, with D maybe TRBD1 (6 bases). Between the trimmed V and J ends, which lost 5 bases and 6 bases, there was a span of 23 bases. Germline V gene lookup returns CDR1 SGHVS and CDR2 FQNEAQ. This CDR3 has 16 amino acids. The CDR3 sequence is CASSQEQGYASGEQYF. The CDR3 bases are TGTGCCAGCAGCCAAGAACAGGGATACGCTTCGGGCGAGCAGTACTTC.

The chain combines TRBV6-5 with TRBJ1-5; possible D gene TRBD1, 6 bases. This CDR3 spans 14 amino acids. V was shortened by 2 bases and J by 6 bases, with 11 bases between the two germline ends. The germline V gene has CDR1 MNHEY and CDR2 SVGAGI. CDR3 loop: CASSYQQGLQPQHF. The CDR3 DNA reads TGTGCCAGCAGTTACCAACAGGGCCTTCAGCCCCAGCATTTT.

This clonotype was seen at least ten times. The rearrangement uses TRBV28 and TRBJ1-2; D unclear. The germline CDR1 and CDR2 sequences are MDHEN and SYDVKM. The CDR3 has 14 residues. With 6 bases removed from V and 4 bases from J, the gap between germline ends came to 15 bases. The CDR3 loop is CASSLGPGGYGYTF. CDR3 sequence (DNA): TGTGCCAGCAGCCTAGGGCCGGGTGGCTATGGCTACACCTTC.

The V gene is TRBV11-2, the J gene TRBJ1-2; 9 nucleotides agree with TRBD1. The CDR3 totals 15 residues. V shed 4 bases and J 8 bases; nucleotides not matched to a gene: 11. CDR1 is SGHAT and CDR2 is FQNNGV in the germline V gene. CDR3 residues: CASSSRTRDRVGYTF. CDR3 DNA sequence: TGTGCCAGCAGCTCTAGAACCAGGGACAGGGTCGGCTACACCTTC.

This chain uses TRBV20-1 with TRBJ2-7; 16 bases line up with TRBD2. CDR3 length: 18 amino acids. Germline lookup yields CDR1 DFQATT and CDR2 SNEGSKA (reference sequence). The junction had 10 bases not matched to a gene; V was cut back by 3 bases and J by 2 bases. The CDR3 region has the DNA TGCAGTGCTAGCCGAGGGGGACTAGCGGGAGGGTCCGCCTACGAGCAGTACTTC. It specifies CSASRGGLAGGSAYEQYF.

This clonotype was picked up many times. The chain joins TRBV6-5 to TRBJ2-5; possibly TRBD2 for D (7 bases). The germline V gene has CDR1 MNHEY and CDR2 SVGAGI. V lost 2 bases and J lost 5, with 12 bases in between. This CDR3 spans 14 amino acids. CDR3 sequence reads: CASSYGGAGETQYF. The CDR3, as DNA: TGTGCCAGCAGTTACGGGGGGGCTGGTGAGACCCAGTACTTC.

This clonotype showed up many times. The chain combines TRBV12-3 or TRBV12-4 with TRBJ1-5, with 8 positions matching TRBD1. J gave up 6 bases and V 7 bases, and 8 bases lay outside the gene matches. This CDR3 is built from 14 residues. CDR3 sequence reads: CASTPDRVGQPQHF. The DNA of the CDR3 is TGTGCCAGCACCCCGGACAGGGTGGGTCAGCCCCAGCATTTT.

The chain carries TRBV28 and TRBJ1-5; maybe TRBD1 (5 bases). Germline V gives CDR1 MDHEN, CDR2 SYDVKM. The V end was cut by 2 bases, the J end by 7 bases, with 15 bases between. This CDR3 region has 15 residues. This CDR3 reads CASSLIGEGKQPQHF. CDR3 DNA: TGTGCCAGCAGTTTAATTGGGGAGGGGAAGCAGCCCCAGCATTTT.

This clonotype was counted at least ten times. This chain uses TRBV4-1 with TRBJ2-2; D is ambiguous. The germline V and J ends were trimmed by 5 bases and 2 bases, with 9 bases remaining between them. The CDR3 runs 14 residues. Germline V gives CDR1 MGHRA, CDR2 YSYEKL. CDR3 nucleotide sequence: TGCGCCAGCAGCTTTCGATCAAACACCGGGGAGCTGTTTTTT. Translation gives CASSFRSNTGELFF.

There are a few counts of this clonotype. V usage is TRBV6-1 and J usage is TRBJ1-1; no definite D call. Germline V CDR1 and CDR2: MNHNS, SASEGT. V was pared by 4 bases and J by 3 bases, with 9 bases between. The CDR3 is 13 residues long. CDR3 DNA sequence: TGTGCCAGCAGTGGTAGGAGGGACACTGAAGCTTTCTTT. This gives the protein CASSGRRDTEAFF.

This clonotype was recorded at least ten times. This chain joins TRBV5-6 and TRBJ1-1, with a tentative D call TRBD1 (6 bases). Germline V lookup: CDR1 SGHDT, CDR2 YYEEEE. V was shortened by 5 bases and J by 0 bases, with 23 bases between the two germline ends. This CDR3 has 18 amino acids. The CDR3 DNA is TGTGCCAGCAGAGTTGAGACAGGTTCCCCTCTGATGAACACTGAAGCTTTCTTT. Translated: CASRVETGSPLMNTEAFF.

This clonotype was observed at least ten times. The chain has TRBV12-3 or TRBV12-4 and TRBJ1-2, with D hard to call. The length of the CDR3 is 15 residues. V was shortened by 5 bases and J by 4 bases, with 17 bases between the two germline ends. Here the CDR3 reads CASSDLPGESYGYTF. The CDR3 bases are TGTGCCAGCAGTGATCTCCCGGGCGAGAGCTATGGCTACACCTTC.

The chain couples TRBV12-3 or TRBV12-4 to TRBJ2-7; TRBD2 matches 13 bases. Losses at the gene ends were 3 bases for V and 0 bases for J; bases not matched to a gene: 11. The CDR3 spans 19 residues. The CDR3 coding sequence is TGTGCCAGCAGTTTCGCTGGACTAGCGGGGGCGACAAGCTCCTACGAGCAGTACTTC. It is translated as CASSFAGLAGATSSYEQYF.

The table lists this clonotype with a few counts. V and J are TRBV25-1 and TRBJ2-5, with 12 bases matching TRBD1. Per the germline V gene, CDR1 is MGHDK and CDR2 is SYGVNS. V was clipped by 3 bases and J by 5 bases; unmatched bases: 7. CDR3 length: 16 residues. CDR3 region: CASSDPGTGGEETQYF. The DNA for the CDR3 is TGTGCCAGCAGTGACCCCGGGACAGGGGGCGAGGAGACCCAGTACTTC.

This clonotype was seen a few times. This rearrangement joins TRBV28 to TRBJ2-7; TRBD2 matches 11 bases. V gave up 4 bases and J gave up 4 bases; unmatched junction bases: 24. Germline CDR1 reads MDHEN; CDR2 reads SYDVKM. The CDR3 consists of 21 residues. The CDR3 loop is CASSYPDSGRDIPLGEYEQYF. CDR3 nucleotide sequence: TGTGCCAGCAGTTACCCCGATAGCGGGAGGGACATCCCATTGGGTGAATACGAGCAGTACTTC.

The rearrangement links TRBV6-5 to TRBJ1-1; 7 bases line up with TRBD1. The trim removed 6 bases at V and 11 bases at J, leaving 15 bases unmatched. Per germline, CDR1 MNHEY and CDR2 SVGAGI. CDR3 length: 14 amino acids. CDR3 protein: CASSLGRKGGWAFF. CDR3 coding DNA: TGTGCCAGCAGCTTAGGACGGAAAGGGGGCTGGGCTTTCTTT.